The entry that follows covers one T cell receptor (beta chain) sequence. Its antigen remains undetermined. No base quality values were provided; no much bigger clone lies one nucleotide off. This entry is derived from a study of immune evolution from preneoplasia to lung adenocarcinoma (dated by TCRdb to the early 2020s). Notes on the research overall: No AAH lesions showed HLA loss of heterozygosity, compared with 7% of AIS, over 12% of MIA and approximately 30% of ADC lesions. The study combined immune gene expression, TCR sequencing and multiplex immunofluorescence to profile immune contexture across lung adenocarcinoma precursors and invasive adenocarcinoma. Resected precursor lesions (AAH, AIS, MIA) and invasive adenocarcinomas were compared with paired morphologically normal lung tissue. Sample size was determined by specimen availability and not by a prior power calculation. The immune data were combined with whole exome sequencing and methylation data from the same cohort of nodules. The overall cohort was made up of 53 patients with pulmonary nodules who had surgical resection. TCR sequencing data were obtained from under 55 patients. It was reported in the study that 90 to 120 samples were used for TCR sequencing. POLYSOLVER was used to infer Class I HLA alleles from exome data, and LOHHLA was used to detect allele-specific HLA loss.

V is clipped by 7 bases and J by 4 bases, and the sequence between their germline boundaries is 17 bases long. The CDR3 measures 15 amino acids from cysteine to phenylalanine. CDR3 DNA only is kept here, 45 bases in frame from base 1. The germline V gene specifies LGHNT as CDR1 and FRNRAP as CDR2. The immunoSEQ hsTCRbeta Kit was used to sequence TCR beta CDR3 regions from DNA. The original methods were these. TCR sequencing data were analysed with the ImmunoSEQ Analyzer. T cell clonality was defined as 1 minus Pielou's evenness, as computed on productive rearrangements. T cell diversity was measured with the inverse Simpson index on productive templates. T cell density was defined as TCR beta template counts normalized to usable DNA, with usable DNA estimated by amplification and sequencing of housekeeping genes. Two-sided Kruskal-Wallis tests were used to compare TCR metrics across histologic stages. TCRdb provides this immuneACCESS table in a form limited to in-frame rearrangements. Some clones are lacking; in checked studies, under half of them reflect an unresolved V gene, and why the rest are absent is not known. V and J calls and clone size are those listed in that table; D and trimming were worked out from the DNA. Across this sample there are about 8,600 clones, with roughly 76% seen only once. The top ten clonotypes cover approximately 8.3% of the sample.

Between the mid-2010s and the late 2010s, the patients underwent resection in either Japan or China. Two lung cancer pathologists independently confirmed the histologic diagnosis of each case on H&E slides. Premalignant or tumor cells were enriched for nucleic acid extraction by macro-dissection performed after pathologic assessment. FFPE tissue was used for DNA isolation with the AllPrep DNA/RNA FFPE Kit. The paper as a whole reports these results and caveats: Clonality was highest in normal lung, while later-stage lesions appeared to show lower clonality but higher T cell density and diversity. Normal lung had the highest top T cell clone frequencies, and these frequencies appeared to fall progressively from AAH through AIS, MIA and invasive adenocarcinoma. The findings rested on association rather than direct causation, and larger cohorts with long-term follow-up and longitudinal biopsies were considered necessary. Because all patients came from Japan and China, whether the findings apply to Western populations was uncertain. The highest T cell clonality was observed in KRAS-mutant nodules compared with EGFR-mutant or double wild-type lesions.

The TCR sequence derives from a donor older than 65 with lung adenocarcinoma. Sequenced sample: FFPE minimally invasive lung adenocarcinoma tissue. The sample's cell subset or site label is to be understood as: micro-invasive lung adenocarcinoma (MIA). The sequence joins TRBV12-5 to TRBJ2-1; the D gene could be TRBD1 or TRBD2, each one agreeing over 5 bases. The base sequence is TGTGCTAGTGCCGCCCGGGACGGAGGATACAATGAGCAGTTCTTC. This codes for CASAARDGGYNEQFF.